A selection of T cell receptor beta chains follows, all from one sample in a study of graft-versus-host responses after intestinal transplantation. No antigen is known for these receptors. Sequencing used immunoSEQ multiplex PCR; TCRdb keeps in-frame clones, though not all of them. The sample shows about 93,000 clones, about 93% of them seen only once. The sample was unstimulated CD8+ T cells sorted from spleen or lymph node cells, taken before intestinal transplant. The source of these receptors is a human donor who received an intestinal transplant. Both conserved end residues are trimmed from each CDR3.

cdr3_length: 16; j_call: TRBJ2-2; v_call: TRBV9; cdr3_aa: ASSVEGGDGVYTGELF
cdr3_length: 13; j_call: TRBJ2-3; v_call: TRBV9; cdr3_aa: ASSALAGGADTQY
cdr3_length: 10; j_call: TRBJ2-2; v_call: TRBV9; cdr3_aa: ASSALSGELF
cdr3_length: 11; j_call: TRBJ2-7; v_call: TRBV6-5; cdr3_aa: ASGDRSSYEQY
cdr3_length: 16; j_call: TRBJ2-7; v_call: TRBV27; cdr3_aa: ASSLGLAGGATSRRQY
cdr3_length: 15; j_call: TRBJ2-2; v_call: TRBV11-3; cdr3_aa: ASSHGVGQSSTGELF
cdr3_length: 12; j_call: TRBJ2-1; v_call: TRBV19; cdr3_aa: ASSIVRGSNEQF
cdr3_length: 15; j_call: TRBJ1-2; v_call: TRBV5-6; cdr3_aa: ASSLAWGGAPNYGYT
cdr3_length: 12; j_call: TRBJ1-1; v_call: TRBV5-4; cdr3_aa: ASISLEGNTEAF
cdr3_length: 13; j_call: TRBJ1-1; v_call: TRBV4-1; cdr3_aa: ASSHQGQGGNEAF
cdr3_length: 11; j_call: TRBJ1-2; v_call: TRBV28; cdr3_aa: ATRTLSNYGYT
cdr3_length: 11; j_call: TRBJ2-1; v_call: TRBV4-3; cdr3_aa: ASSQDQNNEQF
cdr3_length: 13; j_call: TRBJ2-1; v_call: TRBV9; cdr3_aa: ASSVDGSSNNEQF
cdr3_length: 13; j_call: TRBJ1-1; v_call: TRBV7-2; cdr3_aa: ASSFDHRGATEAF
cdr3_length: 11; j_call: TRBJ1-2; v_call: TRBV19; cdr3_aa: ASSKTVSYGYT
cdr3_length: 13; j_call: TRBJ2-1; v_call: TRBV4-2; cdr3_aa: ASSQDSGSYNEQF